These 23 T cell receptor beta chains were all obtained from the same sample, sequenced in a study of blood T cells in healthy people across ages. A sample-barcoded 5' primer and a J-beta primer mix were used in a second PCR of about 7 to 12 cycles. Each CDR3 protein is one row after TCRdb ran MiXCR on the 5' RACE reads. This table holds 900,000 to 950,000 distinct CDR3 sequences, around 29% found once. This sample was also put to use in a study of T cells of mothers and their children.

The sequencing input was blood. These TCRs come from a woman aged 40-49 years in good health.

The chain recombines TRBV7-9 with TRBJ1-1, with 8 bases lining up with TRBD1. The CDR3 is 14 residues long. The V segment lost 6 bases and the J segment 5 bases; nucleotides outside the gene matches: 8. Per germline, CDR1 SEHNR and CDR2 FQNEAQ (reference sequence). CDR3 loop: CASRNYQGATEAFF. The DNA of the CDR3 is TGTGCCAGCAGGAATTATCAGGGGGCGACTGAAGCTTTCTTT.

This chain uses TRBV24-1 with TRBJ2-1; D is perhaps TRBD1 or TRBD2 (6 bases each). There are 16 residues in the CDR3. V lost 9 bases and J lost 8, with 25 bases in between. The germline V gene encodes CDR1 KGHDR and CDR2 SFDVKD. The CDR3, as DNA: TGTGCCACCTGGGGGCAGGGAGGAACTGGGCTCGATGAGCAGTTCTTC. Translating it yields CATWGQGGTGLDEQFF.

The chain joins TRBV9 to TRBJ2-6; D is perhaps TRBD2 (5 bases). Trimming took 3 bases from V and 2 from J, leaving 9 bases between them. The CDR3 consists of 15 residues. Per germline, CDR1 SGDLS and CDR2 YYNGEE. The CDR3 loop reads CASSAAGPGANVLTF. As DNA, the CDR3 is TGTGCCAGCAGCGCGGCGGGCCCTGGGGCCAACGTCCTGACTTTC. Complete variable domain (other parts from reference TRBV9 and TRBJ2-6): DSGVTQTPKHLITATGQRVTLRCSPRSGDLSVYWYQQSLDQGLQFLIQYYNGEERAKGNILERFSAQQFPDLHSELNLSSLELGDSALYFCASSAAGPGANVLTFGAGSRLTVL.

Ten or more counts support this clonotype. The V and J genes are TRBV5-1 and TRBJ2-7, with TRBD1 as a possible D gene (5 bases). Trimming removed 4 bases from V and 5 bases from J, with 19 bases in between. This CDR3 contains 15 residues. Germline CDR1 and CDR2: SGHRS and YFSETQ. The chain's CDR3 is CASSPILDPGNEQYF. CDR3 nucleotide sequence: TGCGCCAGCAGCCCAATTCTCGATCCAGGGAACGAGCAGTACTTC.

This clonotype was seen ten or more times. This rearrangement joins TRBV9 to TRBJ2-5, with a tentative D call TRBD2 (5 bases). The CDR3 is 15 amino acids. Germline V lookup: CDR1 SGDLS, CDR2 YYNGEE. The V end lost 4 bases, the J end lost 5 bases, and 18 bases lay between the germline ends. Here the CDR3 reads CASSSPTDLWETQYF. CDR3 sequence (DNA): TGTGCCAGCAGCTCTCCGACGGACTTGTGGGAGACCCAGTACTTC. Combining the CDR3 with reference TRBV9 and TRBJ2-5 gives the whole variable domain DSGVTQTPKHLITATGQRVTLRCSPRSGDLSVYWYQQSLDQGLQFLIQYYNGEERAKGNILERFSAQQFPDLHSELNLSSLELGDSALYFCASSSPTDLWETQYFGPGTRLLVL.

This clonotype appeared many times. The CDR3 spells CASSLRLGGYNEQFF. The CDR3 DNA reads TGCGCCAGCAGCTTGAGGCTAGGAGGTTACAATGAGCAGTTCTTC. The V call is TRBV5-1, the J call TRBJ2-1; D is possibly TRBD2 (5 bases). The CDR3 sequence is 15 residues long. Trimming removed 1 base from V and 4 bases from J, with 12 bases in between. Germline CDR1 SGHRS, CDR2 YFSETQ. Full variable domain (remainder filled in from reference TRBV5-1 and TRBJ2-1): KAGVTQTPRYLIKTRGQQVTLSCSPISGHRSVSWYQQTPGQGLQFLFEYFSETQRNKGNFPGRFSGRQFSNSRSEMNVSTLELGDSALYLCASSLRLGGYNEQFFGPGTRLTVL.

This clonotype was seen at least ten times. The J gene is TRBJ2-7, the V gene TRBV4-3; 8 bases are a match to TRBD1. J lost 0 bases, V lost 5 bases, and 6 bases had no gene match. The CDR3 totals 15 residues. Germline V gives CDR1 LGHNA, CDR2 YSLEER. The CDR3 nucleotides are TGCGCCAGCAGCGACAGACAGGGGAGCTCCTACGAGCAGTACTTC. The encoded protein is CASSDRQGSSYEQYF.

This chain links TRBV7-2 with TRBJ2-1; 11 positions match TRBD2. V shed 1 base, J shed 2 bases, and the junction held 4 bases outside the gene matches. CDR3 length equals 17 residues. Germline values: CDR1 SGHTA, CDR2 FQGNSA. CDR3 nucleotides: TGTGCCAGCAGCTTAGGGGGACTAGCGGTTCCCTACAATGAGCAGTTCTTC. Amino acids: CASSLGGLAVPYNEQFF.

This rearrangement joins TRBV5-1 to TRBJ2-3; 10 bases map to TRBD1. The CDR3 length is 14 residues. Germline V gives CDR1 SGHRS, CDR2 YFSETQ. V was clipped by 5 bases and J by 3 bases; unmatched bases: 3. The DNA for the CDR3 is TGCGCCAGCAGGGGGACAGGGGCTACAGATACGCAGTATTTT. It codes for CASRGTGATDTQYF.

This clonotype was counted a single time. V gene TRBV5-1 combines with J gene TRBJ1-2, with 7 nucleotides matching TRBD1. Trimming removed 7 bases from V and 1 base from J; junction bases left unmatched: 16. Per the germline V gene, CDR1 is SGHRS and CDR2 is YFSETQ. The CDR3 has 17 amino acids. DNA of the CDR3: TGCGCCAGCGCGACCGGGGACAGTCTACGTAATAACTATGGCTACACCTTC. It is translated as CASATGDSLRNNYGYTF.

To note about this clonotype: A much larger clone is a single base away; this may be a read error. The V and J genes are TRBV10-3 and TRBJ2-5; D ambiguous. The CDR3 runs 16 residues. The germline CDR1 and CDR2 sequences are ENHRY and SYGVKD. V dropped 2 bases and J dropped 11 bases, with 24 bases sitting between them. The DNA for the CDR3 is TGTGCCATCAGTGAGGTGGCAGGAATCCCGCACAATGAGCAGTACTTC. Encoded protein: CAISEVAGIPHNEQYF.

V is TRBV25-1 and J is TRBJ1-2, with 10 bases fitting TRBD1. Per the germline V gene, CDR1 is MGHDK and CDR2 is SYGVNS. The CDR3 is 14 amino acids. The V segment lost 6 bases and the J segment 6 bases; nucleotides outside the gene matches: 7. The CDR3, as DNA: TGTGCCAGCAGATTGACAGGGGGCGCAAATGGCTACACCTTC. Translating it yields CASRLTGGANGYTF.

J is TRBJ2-7 and V is TRBV15, with D perhaps TRBD1 (5 bases). Germline V gene sequence: CDR1 LNHNV, CDR2 YYDKDF (reference sequence). The CDR3 length is 13 residues. Trimming took 5 bases from V and 5 from J, leaving 13 bases between them. CDR3 coding DNA: TGTGCCACCAGCGGCCAGGGAACCAACGAGCAGTACTTC. Encoded protein: CATSGQGTNEQYF.

The rearrangement uses TRBV19 and TRBJ1-6; D is perhaps TRBD1 (5 bases). The CDR3 runs 13 residues. CDR1 and CDR2 (germline): LNHDA, SQIVND (reference sequence). The germline V and J ends were trimmed by 10 bases and 9 bases, with 16 bases remaining between them. The CDR3 bases are TGTGCCACCGACCGGGGCACGGGTTCACCCCTCCACTTT. Protein: CATDRGTGSPLHF.

On this clonotype itself: A single base separates this from a much larger clone, so it may be a read error. The chain combines TRBV10-3 with TRBJ2-1; a weak D match, TRBD1 (6 bases). The CDR3 sequence is 17 residues long. Germline V gives CDR1 ENHRY, CDR2 SYGVKD. CDR3 in DNA: TGTGCCGTCAGCCCCCAACAGGGTTCAGTGTCGCAAAATGAGCAGTTCTTC. Amino acid sequence: CAVSPQQGSVSQNEQFF.

This chain links TRBV9 with TRBJ1-1; D gene uncertain. Germline assignment: CDR1 SGDLS and CDR2 YYNGEE. The V end lost 4 bases, the J end lost 1 base, and 8 bases lay between the germline ends. The length of the CDR3 is 13 residues. CDR3 DNA: TGTGCCAGCAGCTCCTCTACGAACACTGAAGCTTTCTTT. Protein product: CASSSSTNTEAFF.

J is TRBJ2-7 and V is TRBV5-1; 10 positions match TRBD1. Germline-derived CDR1 and CDR2 are SGHRS and YFSETQ. J gave up 5 bases and V 3 bases, and 5 bases lay outside the gene matches. This CDR3 is built from 14 residues. The CDR3 nucleotides read TGCGCCAGCAGCTCGACAGGGGGCAATGACGAGCAGTACTTC. It codes for CASSSTGGNDEQYF.

Ten or more counts support this clonotype. At one end, the junction sequence differs from germline, possibly due to a read error. The J gene is TRBJ2-3, the V gene TRBV12-3 or TRBV12-4, with D unresolved. The CDR3 covers 10 residues. The CDR3 DNA sequence: TGTGCCAGCAGCTTAGATACGCAGTATTTT. It specifies CASSLDTQYF.

This chain connects TRBV5-1 to TRBJ2-5; 9 bases map to TRBD1. The CDR3 sequence is 15 residues long. Germline-derived CDR1 and CDR2 are SGHRS and YFSETQ. V shed 3 bases and J 4 bases; nucleotides not matched to a gene: 7. The CDR3 is CASSYGQGLRETQYF. The DNA for the CDR3 is TGCGCCAGCAGCTATGGACAGGGGCTTCGAGAGACCCAGTACTTC.

This clonotype was seen ten or more times. The V call is TRBV20-1, the J call TRBJ2-5, with 10 bases lining up with TRBD2. The CDR3 totals 15 residues. The germline gives CDR1 DFQATT, CDR2 SNEGSKA (reference sequence). V dropped 7 bases and J dropped 3; count of bases not matched to a gene: 11. CDR3 DNA: TGCAGTGGGTCTGGGATGGGACTAGCGAAAGAGACCCAGTACTTC. Protein product: CSGSGMGLAKETQYF.

The rearrangement links TRBV20-1 to TRBJ2-7, with TRBD2 matching over 7 bases. Trimming took 5 bases from V and 2 from J; bases not matched to a gene: 6. The CDR3 runs to 13 residues. The germline V gene encodes CDR1 DFQATT and CDR2 SNEGSKA (reference sequence). CDR3 sequence (DNA): TGCAGTGCTCTCCGACTAGCAGCCTACGAGCAGTACTTC. Its translation: CSALRLAAYEQYF.

This clonotype was observed many times. The J gene is TRBJ2-1, the V gene TRBV20-1, with 7 bases matching TRBD1. V was pared by 2 bases and J by 4 bases, with 11 bases of the junction left unmatched. CDR3 length: 16 residues. Germline values: CDR1 DFQATT, CDR2 SNEGSKA (reference sequence). The CDR3: CSARPQRGQAYNEQFF. As DNA, the CDR3 is TGCAGTGCTAGACCTCAGAGGGGGCAAGCTTACAATGAGCAGTTCTTC.

This clonotype was seen repeatedly, ten times or more. The chain recombines TRBV24-1 with TRBJ2-3; maybe TRBD1 (5 bases). Trimming removed 0 bases at V and 0 bases at J, with 6 bases between. Per the germline V gene, CDR1 is KGHDR and CDR2 is SFDVKD. The CDR3 extends over 15 amino acids. The DNA of the CDR3 is TGTGCCACCAGTGATTTGCGACAGAGCACAGATACGCAGTATTTT. Its protein is CATSDLRQSTDTQYF.